The rows below give T cell receptor beta chains drawn from one sample of a study of lymphopenia after photon versus proton radiotherapy. Profiling relied on immunoSEQ multiplex PCR, and the TCRdb table lists in-frame clones only, not all of them. The table has some 41,000 clones, about 86% seen once. Specimen: peripheral blood, collected from a patient treated with proton-based radiotherapy. Receptors originate from a woman aged 70-85 years with pancreatic cancer. Some clones in this sample may be carry-over from other donors' samples. Each CDR3 is given with its conserved first and last residue. Each record gives: clone size, V gene, D gene, J gene, CDR3 protein, CDR3 DNA. The D gene is left open where the match is weak. Only part of the rows carry a size: once, few, many, or a class if the clone is expanded.

>once|TRBV29-1|TRBD1|TRBJ1-1
CSGGSGGNTEAFF
TGCAGCGGGGGATCAGGGGGGAACACTGAAGCTTTCTTT
>-|TRBV5-4|-|TRBJ1-2
CASSLDRLNYGYTF
TGTGCCAGCAGCCTGGACAGATTAAACTATGGCTACACCTTC
>-|TRBV27|-|TRBJ2-7
CASSPRDWAYEQYF
TGTGCCAGCAGTCCCCGGGACTGGGCCTACGAGCAGTACTTC
>-|TRBV28|-|TRBJ2-1
CASTYTWSRDEQFF
TGTGCCAGCACCTACACCTGGAGTAGAGATGAGCAGTTCTTC
>-|TRBV5-1|TRBD1|TRBJ1-2
CASSPGQVGIGYTF
TGCGCCAGCAGCCCCGGACAGGTGGGGATAGGCTACACCTTC
>-|TRBV7-2|TRBD2|TRBJ2-7
CASSASSGPTGEQYF
TGTGCCAGCAGCGCCTCTAGCGGCCCTACGGGAGAGCAGTACTTC
>-|TRBV6-1|TRBD1|TRBJ2-5
CASSETGVRETQYF
TGTGCCAGCAGTGAGACAGGGGTAAGAGAGACCCAGTACTTC
>few|TRBV10-2|TRBD1|TRBJ1-1
CAISGQGRTEAFF
TGCGCCATTTCGGGACAGGGTAGGACTGAAGCTTTCTTT
>-|TRBV19|TRBD1|TRBJ1-5
CASSKTGVQPQHF
TGTGCCAGTAGTAAGACAGGGGTTCAGCCCCAGCATTTT
>once|TRBV6-6|-|TRBJ2-3
CASSDGSPADTQYF
TGTGCCAGCAGTGACGGGAGTCCCGCAGATACGCAGTATTTT
>-|TRBV30|TRBD1|TRBJ2-3
CAWSGGTASTDTQYF
TGTGCCTGGAGTGGAGGGACAGCTAGCACAGATACGCAGTATTTT
>-|TRBV4-3|TRBD1|TRBJ1-4
CASSQGDRGSNEKLFF
TGCGCCAGCAGCCAAGGCGACAGGGGGAGTAATGAAAAACTGTTTTTT
>-|TRBV27|-|TRBJ2-1
CASSLPSGTSYNEQFF
TGTGCCAGCAGTTTACCATCGGGAACATCCTACAATGAGCAGTTCTTC
>once|TRBV25-1|TRBD1|TRBJ2-7
CASNRGSSYEQYF
TGTGCCAGCAACAGGGGAAGCTCCTACGAGCAGTACTTC
>-|TRBV25-1|-|TRBJ1-1
CASSEKWEEAEAFF
TGTGCCAGCAGTGAAAAGTGGGAGGAGGCTGAAGCTTTCTTT
>few|TRBV7-6|-|TRBJ2-3
CASSLSDTQYF
TGTGCCAGCAGCTTATCAGATACGCAGTATTTT
>-|TRBV6-6|TRBD2|TRBJ2-1
CASSSGTSGYNEQFF
TGTGCCAGCAGTTCCGGGACTAGCGGCTACAATGAGCAGTTCTTC
>once|TRBV5-1|-|TRBJ2-3
CASSLEGGTDTQYF
TGCGCCAGCAGCTTGGAGGGCGGCACAGATACGCAGTATTTT
>once|TRBV7-9|-|TRBJ2-1
CASSLDIWDPNFF
TGTGCCAGCAGCTTAGATATTTGGGACCCGAACTTCTTC
>-|TRBV7-8|TRBD1|TRBJ2-1
CASSSGTAFYNEQFF
TGTGCCAGCAGCTCAGGGACAGCCTTCTACAATGAGCAGTTCTTC
>-|TRBV19|-|TRBJ1-4
CASGTRNEKLFF
TGTGCCAGCGGGACTCGTAATGAAAAACTGTTTTTT
>-|TRBV7-2|TRBD1|TRBJ1-2
CASSSGTGIYGYTF
TGTGCCAGCAGCTCAGGGACAGGGATCTATGGCTACACCTTC
>-|TRBV19|-|TRBJ2-3
CASSPRVDLSTDTQYF
TGTGCCAGTAGTCCCCGGGTCGACCTCAGCACAGATACGCAGTATTTT
>-|TRBV9|TRBD2|TRBJ2-1
CASSVTSGSEQFF
TGTGCCAGCAGCGTGACTAGCGGGAGTGAGCAGTTCTTC
>-|TRBV9|TRBD2|TRBJ2-1
CASSPGGANEQFF
TGTGCCAGCAGCCCGGGAGGGGCCAATGAGCAGTTCTTC
>-|TRBV19|-|TRBJ1-1
CASRQDRTNTEAFF
TGTGCCAGTAGACAGGACAGAACAAACACTGAAGCTTTCTTT
>-|TRBV5-1|-|TRBJ2-3
CASSSPRGASTDTQYF
TGCGCCAGCAGCTCGCCCCGGGGAGCTAGCACAGATACGCAGTATTTT
>-|TRBV6-5|TRBD2|TRBJ2-7
CASSRGVLPGAEQYF
TGTGCCAGCAGCCGGGGGGTATTGCCGGGCGCCGAGCAGTACTTC
>-|TRBV9|-|TRBJ2-4
CASSVAPDSFKYF
TGTGCCAGCAGCGTAGCGCCTGATTCATTTAAGTACTTC
>-|TRBV9|-|TRBJ1-6
CASSVGTVYNSPLHF
TGTGCCAGCAGCGTAGGGACGGTATATAATTCACCCCTCCACTTT
>-|TRBV25-1|-|TRBJ1-2
CASSELAVNYGYTF
TGTGCCAGCAGTGAACTTGCAGTTAACTATGGCTACACCTTC
>-|TRBV19|-|TRBJ1-2
CASSLGAGWGYTF
TGTGCCAGTAGTTTAGGGGCCGGATGGGGCTACACCTTC
>-|TRBV18|-|TRBJ2-7
CATAPESSSYEQYF
TGTGCCACCGCCCCGGAAAGTAGCTCCTACGAGCAGTACTTC
>-|TRBV6-5|TRBD1|TRBJ2-7
CASSYSTGAPYEQYF
TGTGCCAGCAGTTACTCGACAGGGGCCCCCTACGAGCAGTACTTC
>-|TRBV6-5|TRBD1|TRBJ1-5
CATTLRQGVQPQHF
TGTGCCACCACGTTGAGACAGGGTGTTCAGCCCCAGCATTTT
>few|TRBV6-1|TRBD2|TRBJ2-3
CASSEAASGYSDTQYF
TGTGCCAGCAGTGAAGCCGCTAGCGGGTATTCAGATACGCAGTATTTT
>once|TRBV29-1|-|TRBJ1-1
CSGSDTEAFF
TGCAGCGGGTCAGACACTGAAGCTTTCTTT
>-|TRBV11-2|TRBD1|TRBJ2-2
CASSLERDRGLWELFF
TGTGCCAGCAGCTTAGAGAGGGACAGGGGGCTGTGGGAGCTGTTTTTT
>once|TRBV9|TRBD2|TRBJ2-7
CASSVGLAGSEQYF
TGTGCCAGCAGCGTAGGACTAGCGGGTAGCGAGCAGTACTTC
>-|TRBV6-1|-|TRBJ2-5
CASKDREETQYF
TGTGCCAGCAAGGACAGAGAAGAGACCCAGTACTTC
>-|TRBV4-1|TRBD1|TRBJ1-6
CASSQEGTVYSPLHF
TGCGCCAGCAGCCAAGAAGGGACAGTTTATTCACCCCTCCACTTT
>-|TRBV6-5|-|TRBJ2-7
CASGLPYEQYF
TGTGCCAGCGGACTTCCCTACGAGCAGTACTTC